These 25 T cell receptor beta chains share one sample of origin, sequenced in a study of T cells in women clearing cervical HPV infection. Sequencing used immunoSEQ multiplex PCR; TCRdb keeps in-frame clones, though not all of them. The sample's table shows 35,000 to 45,000 clones. The sequenced sample consisted of blood buffy coat. The receptors were sampled from a woman between 18 and 70 years old with a cervical HPV16 infection that either progressed to CIN3+ or cleared (not recorded which).

With regard to this clone: The read is 3 residues too short to cover the CDR3 end, so that end is filled in from the germline J gene. The gene calls are TRBV7-2 and TRBJ1-2, with a possible D match to TRBD1 (6 bases). The CDR3 runs to 14 residues. The germline gives CDR1 SGHTA, CDR2 FQGNSA. The CDR3 sequence is CASSPQGVGYDYTF. The DNA read from the CDR3 is TGTGCCAGCAGCCCACAGGGAGTTGGCTACGAC.

As concerns this clone: Coverage ceases 3 residues before the CDR3 finishes, and the germline J gene fills in the end. The chain employs TRBV20-1 and TRBJ2-3; TRBD2 agrees at 10 bases. The CDR3 sequence is 16 residues long. Germline lookup yields CDR1 DFQATT and CDR2 SNEGSKA (reference sequence). With V trimmed by 3 bases and J by 7 bases, 13 bases remained unmatched. The part of the CDR3 DNA that was read is TGCAGTGCTAGTATAAACCCTAGCGGGAGTAGGAATACG. It encodes CSASINPSGSRNT. The whole CDR3 protein is CSASINPSGSRNTQYF.

Remarks on this clone: Sequencing ends 3 residues short of the CDR3 end; the germline J gene provides the rest. J is TRBJ1-3 and V is TRBV27, with TRBD1 as a possible D gene (6 bases). Germline-derived CDR1 and CDR2 are MNHEY and SMNVEV (reference sequence). Trimming took off 5 bases at V and 4 bases at J, with 15 bases between the two ends. The CDR3 has 15 residues. The CDR3 sequence: CASSPGTTAGNTIYF. Incomplete CDR3 DNA: TGTGCCAGCAGTCCCGGGACAACAGCCGGAAACACC.

Concerning this clone: Sequencing ends 3 residues short of the CDR3 end; the germline J gene provides the rest. V is TRBV24-1 and J is TRBJ2-1; 8 bases are shared with TRBD2. This CDR3 has 14 residues. V trimming: 5 bases; J trimming: 2 bases; junction bases outside the gene matches: 1. Germline V gives CDR1 KGHDR, CDR2 SFDVKD. CDR3 bases read: TGTGCCACCAGTGGCGGGAGGACCTACAATGAG. Its translation is CATSGGRTYNE. The whole CDR3 protein is CATSGGRTYNEQFF.

About this clone: With the read ending 3 residues before the CDR3 end, the germline J gene is used to fill in that end. V is TRBV5-1 and J is TRBJ1-5, with D maybe TRBD1 (5 bases). Trimming took 1 base from V and 1 from J, leaving 6 bases between them. Germline CDR1 SGHRS, CDR2 YFSETQ. The CDR3 length is 14 residues. The DNA read from the CDR3 is TGCGCCAGCAGCTTGTCAGGGAGCAATCAGCCC. Translated, it gives CASSLSGSNQP. In full, the CDR3 is CASSLSGSNQPQHF.

Turning to this clone: Coverage ceases 3 residues before the CDR3 finishes, and the germline J gene fills in the end. The rearrangement links TRBV7-6 to TRBJ2-5; possibly TRBD1 for D (5 bases). Germline V gene data show CDR1 as SGHVS and CDR2 as FNYEAQ. The CDR3 covers 14 residues. V lost 2 bases and J lost 3, with 10 bases in between. The CDR3 sequence: CASSLMTVKETQYF. The part of the CDR3 DNA that was read is TGTGCCAGCAGCTTAATGACAGTTAAAGAGACC.

As to this clone: The read gets to within 3 residues of the CDR3 end, and the germline J gene fills in the rest. The chain uses TRBV11-3 and TRBJ2-1, with D possibly being TRBD2 (6 bases). V was shortened by 6 bases and J by 9 bases, with 12 bases between the two germline ends. The germline V gene has CDR1 SGHNT and CDR2 YENEEA. The CDR3 consists of 12 residues. CDR3 sequence reads: CASRGGPSEQFF. The sequenced CDR3 bases are TGTGCCAGCAGGGGGGGACCCAGTGAG. The full variable domain, in which reference TRBV11-3 and TRBJ2-1 provide the parts outside the CDR3, is EAGVVQSPRYKIIEKKQPVAFWCNPISGHNTLYWYLQNLGQGPELLIRYENEEAVDDSQLPKDRFSAERLKGVDSTLKIQPAELGDSAVYLCASRGGPSEQFFGPGTRLTVL.

About this clone itself: Coverage ceases 3 residues before the CDR3 finishes, and the germline J gene fills in the end. The chain joins TRBV4-2 to TRBJ2-5, with TRBD2 matching over 10 bases. The length of the CDR3 is 16 residues. Germline V CDR1 and CDR2: LGHNA, YNFKEQ. Losses at the gene ends were 4 bases for V and 5 bases for J; bases not matched to a gene: 10. Here the CDR3 reads CASSRSPQRGGETQYF. Partial CDR3 DNA: TGTGCCAGCAGCCGTAGCCCCCAGCGGGGGGGGGAGACC.

As concerns this clone: The read falls 3 residues short of the CDR3 end, and the missing part is taken from the germline J gene. This chain uses TRBV2 with TRBJ2-3; 9 bases are shared with TRBD1. CDR1 is SNHLY, CDR2 FYNNEI, per germline. CDR3 length: 14 amino acids. CDR3 sequence reads: CASRRQGVQETQYF. The sequenced part of the CDR3 DNA is TGTGCCAGCAGGCGACAGGGGGTCCAAGAGACG.

Note on this clone: The CDR3 end falls 3 residues outside the read, so it is completed with the germline J gene. This rearrangement joins TRBV7-7 to TRBJ2-1, with D possibly matching TRBD2 (6 bases). The CDR3 is 16 amino acids. Germline values: CDR1 SSHAT, CDR2 FNYEAQ (reference sequence). Trimming removed 2 bases at V and 0 bases at J, with 11 bases between. CDR3 bases read: TGTGCCAGCAGCTTACATAGCGGAGTCTCCTACAATGAG. It yields the protein CASSLHSGVSYNE. The whole CDR3 is CASSLHSGVSYNEQFF. The whole variable domain, remainder taken from reference TRBV7-7 and TRBJ2-1, is GAGVSQSPRYKVTKRGQDVTLRCDPISSHATLYWYQQALGQGPEFLTYFNYEAQPDKSGLPSDRFSAERPEGSISTLTIQRTEQRDSAMYRCASSLHSGVSYNEQFFGPGTRLTVL.

The CDR3 sequence is CASSTWGDEQFF. The CDR3 bases that were read are TGCGCCAGCAGTACTTGGGGGGATGAG. J is TRBJ2-1 and V is TRBV5-1; maybe TRBD2 (6 bases). The observed sequence ends 3 residues before the CDR3 terminus, with the missing tail filled in from the germline J gene. Trimming cost V 5 bases and J 8 bases, with 11 bases left between them. The CDR3 is 12 residues long. From germline, CDR1 is SGHRS and CDR2 YFSETQ.

Regarding this clone: Sequencing ends 3 residues short of the CDR3 end; the germline J gene provides the rest. V and J are TRBV11-2 and TRBJ1-2; possibly TRBD1 for D (5 bases). This CDR3 comprises 13 residues. Germline CDR1 is SGHAT and CDR2 is FQNNGV. The CDR3 bases that were read are TGTGCCAGCAGCATCGGGACTAGGGAGACC. It is translated as CASSIGTRET. The full CDR3 protein is CASSIGTRETYTF.

In the case of this clone: The read ends 3 residues early relative to the CDR3; the germline J gene fills the gap. The genes are TRBV18 and TRBJ1-1; 8 positions match TRBD1. Trimming at V came to 4 bases and at J to 0 bases, leaving 7 bases not matched to a gene. Per the germline V gene, CDR1 is KGHSH and CDR2 is LQKENI. The CDR3 covers 16 residues. Incomplete CDR3 DNA: TGTGCCAGCTCACGCGGACAGGGAGGCATGAACACTGAA. It specifies CASSRGQGGMNTE. The complete CDR3 reads CASSRGQGGMNTEAFF. The variable domain in full, completed from reference TRBV18 and TRBJ1-1, reads NAGVMQNPRHLVRRRGQEARLRCSPMKGHSHVYWYRQLPEEGLKFMVYLQKENIIDESGMPKERFSAEFPKEGPSILRIQQVVRGDSAAYFCASSRGQGGMNTEAFFGQGTRLTVV.

Comment on this clone: The CDR3 extends 3 residues past the end of the read, so its final part is completed from the germline J gene. V usage is TRBV6-1 and J usage is TRBJ2-1; TRBD2 matches at 10 bases. The junction had 8 bases not matched to a gene; V was cut back by 0 bases and J by 3 bases. Germline CDR1 MNHNS, CDR2 SASEGT. The CDR3 runs to 18 residues. CDR3 amino acids: CASSEAELAGTFYNEQFF. Partial CDR3 DNA: TGTGCCAGCAGTGAAGCGGAACTAGCGGGGACATTCTACAATGAG.

About this clone itself: The read halts 3 residues ahead of the CDR3 end, with the missing end drawn from the germline J gene. The V gene is TRBV18, the J gene TRBJ1-2; TRBD1 agrees at 7 bases. Germline CDR1 and CDR2: KGHSH and LQKENI. This CDR3 contains 13 residues. Incomplete CDR3 DNA: TGTGCCAGCTCTCCAGGGGGGGCCTACGAC. Translated: CASSPGGAYD. The whole CDR3 protein is CASSPGGAYDYTF.

Note on this clone: The sequenced fragment ends 3 residues before the CDR3 boundary, so the rest is inferred from the germline J gene. The chain employs TRBV6-2 or TRBV6-3 and TRBJ2-1; maybe TRBD2 (5 bases). Between the trimmed V and J ends, which lost 2 bases and 7 bases, there was a span of 18 bases. CDR3 length equals 16 residues. Germline V gene data show CDR1 as MNHEY and CDR2 as SVGEGT. The sequenced part of the CDR3 DNA is TGTGCCAGCAGTTACCCCACTAGTTCCAATGGGAATGAG. Encoded protein: CASSYPTSSNGNE. The full CDR3 reads CASSYPTSSNGNEQFF.

Turning to this clone: The sequence runs out 3 residues before the end of the CDR3; the remainder is reconstructed from the germline J gene. This chain uses TRBV5-1 with TRBJ1-1; D is perhaps TRBD1 (6 bases). CDR1 is SGHRS, CDR2 YFSETQ, per germline. The length of the CDR3 is 14 residues. CDR3 sequence reads: CASSLGDLGAQAFF. The CDR3 DNA, read in part, is TGCGCCAGCAGCTTGGGAGATCTGGGGGCGCAA.

Of note for this clone: The sequenced fragment ends 3 residues before the CDR3 boundary, so the rest is inferred from the germline J gene. The chain uses TRBV5-4 and TRBJ1-1; D call uncertain. Per the germline V gene, CDR1 is SGHNT and CDR2 is YYREEE (reference sequence). The CDR3 totals 12 residues. V was pared by 4 bases and J by 1 base, with 5 bases between. The part of the CDR3 DNA that was read is TGTGCCAGCAGCCAAGGGAACACTGAA. This gives the protein CASSQGNTE. The whole CDR3 protein is CASSQGNTEAFF.

The CDR3 protein is CASSSGGLNTEAFF. The CDR3 DNA, read in part, is TGTGCCAGCAGCTCTGGCGGCTTGAACACTGAA. The genes are TRBV11-3 and TRBJ1-1; no firm D call. Coverage ceases 3 residues before the CDR3 finishes, and the germline J gene fills in the end. Germline V lookup: CDR1 SGHNT, CDR2 YENEEA. V was cut by 4 bases and J by 0 bases, with 9 bases left in between. The CDR3 is made up of 14 amino acids.

A word on this clone: Read coverage stops 3 residues before the CDR3 terminus; the germline J gene supplies the remainder. The gene calls are TRBV11-3 and TRBJ2-1; D not certain. The V gene's germline CDR1 is SGHNT and CDR2 YENEEA. V lost 1 base and J 2 bases, leaving 9 bases between the germline ends. The CDR3 runs to 15 residues. Here the CDR3 reads CASSLGGSPYNEQFF. CDR3 DNA, as far as it was read: TGTGCCAGCAGCTTAGGAGGCAGTCCCTACAATGAG.

As regards this clone: An end of the junction does not agree with germline; a read error may underlie this. The read gets to within 3 residues of the CDR3 end, and the germline J gene fills in the rest. The genes are TRBV4-2 and TRBJ1-2, with TRBD1 matching over 7 bases. Germline V gives CDR1 LGHNA, CDR2 YNFKEQ. The length of the CDR3 is 13 residues. CDR3 bases read: TGCGCCAGCAGCCAAGAGAGGGGGCAAGGC. This codes for CASSQERGQG. The CDR3 as a whole reads CASSQERGQGYTF.

Regarding this clone: The CDR3 is cut off 3 residues early in the read; its end comes from the germline J gene. The chain carries TRBV18 and TRBJ1-1; D is undetermined. The CDR3 is made up of 14 amino acids. Germline values: CDR1 KGHSH, CDR2 LQKENI. Partial CDR3 DNA: TGTGCCAGCTCTGACAACGGAGGAACGGATACG. Amino acid sequence: CASSDNGGTDT. The CDR3 in full is CASSDNGGTDTAFF.

As concerns this clone: The read halts 3 residues ahead of the CDR3 end, with the missing end drawn from the germline J gene. The chain couples TRBV2 to TRBJ1-5; 10 nucleotides line up with TRBD1. CDR1 and CDR2 (germline): SNHLY, FYNNEI. With V trimmed by 6 bases and J by 0 bases, 5 bases remained unmatched. The CDR3 covers 16 residues. This CDR3 is CASRGTGVTSNQPQHF. The CDR3 DNA, read in part, is TGTGCCAGCAGGGGGACAGGGGTGACTAGCAATCAGCCC.

With regard to this clone: The read stops 3 residues short of the end of the CDR3; the missing end is completed from the germline J gene. The chain employs TRBV3-1 (or the pseudogene TRBV3-2) and TRBJ2-3, with D maybe TRBD1 (6 bases). This CDR3 is built from 13 residues. Germline V gives CDR1 LGHDT, CDR2 YNNKEL (reference sequence). The sequenced CDR3 bases are TGTGCCAGCAGCTTAACAGCAGGGGTTCCG. It specifies CASSLTAGVP. Given in full, the CDR3 is CASSLTAGVPQYF.

This clone is medium-sized by frequency. The read gets to within 3 residues of the CDR3 end, and the germline J gene fills in the rest. The chain couples TRBV29-1 to TRBJ2-5, with 9 bases matching TRBD1. The CDR3 is 14 amino acids. J gave up 5 bases and V 6 bases, and 10 bases lay outside the gene matches. CDR1 and CDR2 (germline): SQVTM, ANQGSEA. The CDR3: CSVSSGQGGETQYF. Incomplete CDR3 DNA: TGCAGCGTCTCGTCGGGACAGGGAGGGGAGACC.